The present T cell receptor beta chain was sequenced within a study of blood T cell repertoires in COVID-19. Overall study: Material from acute and convalescent COVID-19 was sourced from the United States, Italy and Spain.

This clone was counted between two and nine times. Participant age was 18 to 89 years, and participants resided in about two dozen US areas. Participants had their cohort set by participant-reported clinical history. Data came from immunoSEQ multiplex PCR; TCRdb stores just in-frame clones and leaves some out. The data contain some 380,000 clones, approximately 86% of them seen just once; the ten biggest clones take up roughly 2%. Trimming removed 2 bases from V and 5 bases from J, with 19 bases in between. CDR1 is SNHLY, CDR2 FYNNEI, per germline. The CDR3 has 16 residues. This sequence was found in a woman aged 40 to 50 with acute COVID-19. Sequenced input: PBMCs or T cells enriched from blood (not recorded which). The J gene is TRBJ2-7, the V gene TRBV2, with D possibly TRBD2 on 6 matching bases. CDR3 in DNA: TGTGCCAGCAGTGAATTGTGGGCGGGGTTACCAAACGAGCAGTACTTC. This sequence encodes CASSELWAGLPNEQYF.